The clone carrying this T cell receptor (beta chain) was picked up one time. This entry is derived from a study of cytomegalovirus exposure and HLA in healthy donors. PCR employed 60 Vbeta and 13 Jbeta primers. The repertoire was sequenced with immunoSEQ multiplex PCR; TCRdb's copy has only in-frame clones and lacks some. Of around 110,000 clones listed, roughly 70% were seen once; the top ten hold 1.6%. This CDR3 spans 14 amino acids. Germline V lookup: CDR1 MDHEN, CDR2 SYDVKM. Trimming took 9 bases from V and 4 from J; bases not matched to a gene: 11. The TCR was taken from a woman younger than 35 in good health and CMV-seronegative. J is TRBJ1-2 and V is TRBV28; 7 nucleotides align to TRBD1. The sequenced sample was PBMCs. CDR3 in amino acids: CASLSRDRLYGYTF. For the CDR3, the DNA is TGTGCCAGTTTATCTAGGGACAGACTCTATGGCTACACCTTC.